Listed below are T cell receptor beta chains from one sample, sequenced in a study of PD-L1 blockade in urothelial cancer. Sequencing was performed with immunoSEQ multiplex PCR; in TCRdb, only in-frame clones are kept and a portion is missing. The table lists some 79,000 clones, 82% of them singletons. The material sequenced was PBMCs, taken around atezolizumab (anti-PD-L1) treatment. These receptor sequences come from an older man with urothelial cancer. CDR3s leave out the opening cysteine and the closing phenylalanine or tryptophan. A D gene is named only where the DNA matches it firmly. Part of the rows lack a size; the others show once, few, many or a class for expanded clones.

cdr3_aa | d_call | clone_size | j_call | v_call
ASSLDRGNNEQY | - | - | TRBJ2-7 | TRBV11-2
ASSLGAPNEKLF | - | - | TRBJ1-4 | TRBV2
ASSTLTGDTGELF | TRBD1 | - | TRBJ2-2 | TRBV5-1
ASSLGLETDTQY | TRBD2 | - | TRBJ2-3 | TRBV7-3
ASSLGASYEQY | - | - | TRBJ2-7 | TRBV5-1
ASRGQGADTEAF | TRBD1 | - | TRBJ1-1 | TRBV25-1
ASSPDSGGNTIY | - | - | TRBJ1-3 | TRBV6-1
ASSEGRNQPQH | - | - | TRBJ1-5 | TRBV6-4
ASSLATSGSIDTQY | TRBD2 | - | TRBJ2-3 | TRBV7-2
ASSWAGATEAF | - | - | TRBJ1-1 | TRBV7-8
ASSSKGDHGYT | - | - | TRBJ1-2 | TRBV5-4
ASTLNGADDGYT | - | - | TRBJ1-2 | TRBV5-1
ASSLQGRGGGKLF | - | - | TRBJ1-4 | TRBV7-2
ASSVPGTGNTEAF | TRBD1 | - | TRBJ1-1 | TRBV7-9
ASSPGTGGQVGTEAF | TRBD1 | - | TRBJ1-1 | TRBV27
ASSSTGGARSEAF | TRBD1 | - | TRBJ1-1 | TRBV27
ASRHLQSGRSYEQY | TRBD2 | - | TRBJ2-7 | TRBV6-6
ASSQGGGEAF | - | - | TRBJ1-1 | TRBV25-1
ASSHDVRSEAF | - | - | TRBJ1-1 | TRBV5-6
ASQLGRGGEQY | TRBD2 | once | TRBJ2-7 | TRBV5-6